This T cell receptor beta chain was captured in a study of blood T cell repertoires in COVID-19. Overall study: Some COVID-19 samples were acute and others convalescent; all came from the United States, Italy and Spain. PBMCs, B-cell-depleted T cells, or T cells provided the cDNA or gDNA that made up the material.

A Seattle source enrolled patients during active infection and followed them longitudinally. Germline V gene sequence: CDR1 SGHRS, CDR2 YFSETQ. There are 15 residues in the CDR3. Trimming removed 0 bases from V and 1 base from J, with 7 bases in between. Method: immunoSEQ multiplex PCR; TCRdb's copy keeps in-frame clones and lacks some. The table lists over 150,000 clones, approximately 84% of them singletons. The TCR originated in a woman older than 75 with COVID-19, enrolled during active disease. The chain recombines TRBV5-1 with TRBJ2-2; D possibly corresponds to TRBD1 (6 bases). Sequencing was performed on peripheral blood. DNA of the CDR3: TGCGCCAGCAGCTTGGGACAGGTGAACACCGGGGAGCTGTTTTTT. Its translation is CASSLGQVNTGELFF.